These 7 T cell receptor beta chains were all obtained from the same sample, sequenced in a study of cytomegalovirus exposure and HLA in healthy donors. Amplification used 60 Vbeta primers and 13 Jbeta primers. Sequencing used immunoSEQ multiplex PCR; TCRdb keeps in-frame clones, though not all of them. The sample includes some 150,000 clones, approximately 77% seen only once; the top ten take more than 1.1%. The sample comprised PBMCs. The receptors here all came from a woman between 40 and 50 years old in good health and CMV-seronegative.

As DNA, the CDR3 is TGTGCCAGTAGTGAGGGGAGGAACTATGGCTACACCTTC. This encodes CASSEGRNYGYTF. The V and J genes are TRBV19 and TRBJ1-2; D is possibly TRBD1 (5 bases). V was pared by 5 bases and J by 2 bases, with 9 bases between. The CDR3 spans 13 residues. Looked up from germline, CDR1 is LNHDA and CDR2 is SQIVND (reference sequence).

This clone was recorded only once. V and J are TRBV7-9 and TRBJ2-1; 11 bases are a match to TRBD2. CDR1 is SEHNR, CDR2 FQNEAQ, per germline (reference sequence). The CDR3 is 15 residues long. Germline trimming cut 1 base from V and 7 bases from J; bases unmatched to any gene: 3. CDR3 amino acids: CASSLGLAGLNEQFF. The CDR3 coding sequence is TGTGCCAGCAGCTTAGGACTAGCGGGGCTTAATGAGCAGTTCTTC.

CDR3 nucleotides: TGTGCCAGCAGCGACGGGGTTGCTGAAGCTTTCTTT. It is translated as CASSDGVAEAFF. The rearrangement links TRBV9 to TRBJ1-1; D is uncertain. The CDR3 spans 12 residues. CDR1 is SGDLS and CDR2 is YYNGEE in the germline V gene. Trimming took off 3 bases at V and 6 bases at J, with 9 bases between the two ends. Full variable domain (missing parts from reference TRBV9 and TRBJ1-1): DSGVTQTPKHLITATGQRVTLRCSPRSGDLSVYWYQQSLDQGLQFLIQYYNGEERAKGNILERFSAQQFPDLHSELNLSSLELGDSALYFCASSDGVAEAFFGQGTRLTVV.

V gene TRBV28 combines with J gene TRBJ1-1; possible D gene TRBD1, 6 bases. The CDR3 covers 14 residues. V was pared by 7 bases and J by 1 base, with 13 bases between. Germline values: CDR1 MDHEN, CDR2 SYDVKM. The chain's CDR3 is CASNLLQGNTEAFF. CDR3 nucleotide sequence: TGTGCCAGCAACCTATTACAGGGGAACACTGAAGCTTTCTTT.

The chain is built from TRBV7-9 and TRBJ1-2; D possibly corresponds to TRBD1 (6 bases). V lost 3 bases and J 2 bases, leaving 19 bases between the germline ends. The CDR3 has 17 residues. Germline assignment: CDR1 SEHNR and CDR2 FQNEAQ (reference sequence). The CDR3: CASSLGMTPGGNYGYTF. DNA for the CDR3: TGTGCCAGCAGCTTGGGCATGACCCCTGGGGGCAACTATGGCTACACCTTC.

Here the CDR3 DNA reads TGTGCCAGCAGTGAAGGACAGAACTATGGCTACACCTTC. Translation: CASSEGQNYGYTF. The V call is TRBV28, the J call TRBJ1-2; TRBD1 might be the D (6 bases). CDR3 length: 13 amino acids. The germline V gene has CDR1 MDHEN and CDR2 SYDVKM. Deletions cut 5 bases from V and 2 bases from J, with 9 bases between.

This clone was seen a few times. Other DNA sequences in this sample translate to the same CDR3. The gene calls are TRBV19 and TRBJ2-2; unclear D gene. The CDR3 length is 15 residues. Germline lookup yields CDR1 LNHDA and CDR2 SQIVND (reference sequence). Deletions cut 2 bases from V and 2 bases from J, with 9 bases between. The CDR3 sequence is CASSIKTANTGELFF. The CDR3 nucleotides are TGTGCCAGTAGTATAAAAACAGCTAACACCGGGGAGCTGTTTTTT.